This T cell receptor (beta chain) was recovered during a study of shared clonotypes between healthy human individuals. Overall study: Researchers drew samples from two women and a few men aged 18 to 49.

With respect to this clone: Its antigen is unidentified.

Original processing notes: Owing to the provision of junction-only sequences devoid of quality scores by immunoSEQ, filtering differed. The repertoire was sequenced with immunoSEQ multiplex PCR; TCRdb's copy has only in-frame clones and lacks some. V and J calls and clone size are given by that table; D and trimming were obtained from the DNA. The sample has about 2.3 million clones, more than 80% seen once. Trimming pared 3 bases from V and 9 bases from J, leaving 13 bases between. This CDR3 comprises 13 residues. From germline, CDR1 is SGDLS and CDR2 YYNGEE. Whole-study results and caveats: Naive CD4 clonotypes were shared across a few donors at around 5.4%.

Sequenced input: naive CD4+ T cells from PBMCs. As for subset: CD45RA+ positively selected. This TCR derives from a man younger than 35 in good health. Some clones in this sample may be carry-over from other donors' samples. The V and J genes are TRBV9 and TRBJ2-1; a weak D match, TRBD1 (6 bases). The CDR3 here is CASSASLGGEQFF. Here the CDR3 DNA reads TGTGCCAGCAGCGCCTCCCTAGGGGGTGAGCAGTTCTTC.